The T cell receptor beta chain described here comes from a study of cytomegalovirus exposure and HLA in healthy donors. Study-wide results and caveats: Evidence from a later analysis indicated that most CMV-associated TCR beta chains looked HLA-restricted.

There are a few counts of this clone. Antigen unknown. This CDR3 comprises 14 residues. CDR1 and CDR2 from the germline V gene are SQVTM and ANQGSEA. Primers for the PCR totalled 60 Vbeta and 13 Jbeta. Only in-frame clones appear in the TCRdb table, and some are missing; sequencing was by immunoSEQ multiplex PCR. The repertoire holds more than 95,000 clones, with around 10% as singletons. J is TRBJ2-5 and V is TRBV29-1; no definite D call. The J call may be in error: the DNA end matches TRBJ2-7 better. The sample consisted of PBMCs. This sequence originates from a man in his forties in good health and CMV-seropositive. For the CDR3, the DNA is TGCAGCGTTGAAGATCCGAGGAGCTCCTACGAGCAGTACTTC. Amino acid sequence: CSVEDPRSSYEQYF.